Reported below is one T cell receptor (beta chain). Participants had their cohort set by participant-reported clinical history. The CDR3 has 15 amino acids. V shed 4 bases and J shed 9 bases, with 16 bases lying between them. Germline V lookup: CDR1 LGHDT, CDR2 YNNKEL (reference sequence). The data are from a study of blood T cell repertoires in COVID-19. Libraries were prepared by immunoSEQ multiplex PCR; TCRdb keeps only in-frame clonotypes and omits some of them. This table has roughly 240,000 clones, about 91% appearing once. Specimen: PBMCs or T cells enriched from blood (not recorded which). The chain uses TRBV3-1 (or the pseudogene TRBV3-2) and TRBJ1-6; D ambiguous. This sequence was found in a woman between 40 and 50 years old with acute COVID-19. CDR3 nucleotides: TGTGCCAGCAGCCCGACGTCGGGTGGAGGTTCACCCCTCCACTTT. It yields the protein CASSPTSGGGSPLHF.